The 12 T cell receptor beta chains given below trace back to one sample, sequenced in a study of tumor-infiltrating lymphocytes in localized non-small cell lung cancer. Some clones are missing from TCRdb's copy, which holds only in-frame ones; the method was immunoSEQ multiplex PCR. The sample lists about 6,500 clones; more than 55% were seen once. The sequencing sample was made of uninvolved lung tissue not adjacent to the tumor. Receptors were obtained from a human donor with non-small cell lung cancer.

This chain joins TRBV19 and TRBJ1-2; D is undetermined. This CDR3 region has 12 residues. The V and J ends lost 3 bases and 8 bases respectively, with 10 bases between them. CDR1 and CDR2 from the germline V gene are LNHDA and SQIVND (reference sequence). The CDR3 DNA sequence: TGTGCCAGTAGTATTGCCGGAGACGGCTACACCTTC. Translated: CASSIAGDGYTF. Supplemented by reference TRBV19 and TRBJ1-2, the full variable domain reads DGGITQSPKYLFRKEGQNVTLSCEQNLNHDAMYWYRQDPGQGLRLIYYSQIVNDFQKGDIAEGYSVSREKKESFPLTVTSAQKNPTAFYLCASSIAGDGYTFGSGTRLTVV.

The chain carries TRBV7-2 and TRBJ1-1; the match to TRBD1 covers 7 bases. From germline, CDR1 is SGHTA and CDR2 FQGNSA. V dropped 6 bases and J dropped 0; count of bases not matched to a gene: 7. The CDR3 is 15 residues long. CDR3 nucleotides: TGTGCCAGCAGTCCACAGGGGAAGGTGAACACTGAAGCTTTCTTT. It codes for CASSPQGKVNTEAFF.

This clone is labeled as medium-sized. V gene TRBV7-2 combines with J gene TRBJ1-1, with 7 bases that match TRBD1. The CDR3 runs to 16 residues. J lost 4 bases, V lost 5 bases, and 13 bases had no gene match. Germline CDR1 and CDR2: SGHTA and FQGNSA. CDR3 in amino acids: CASSGDSYGVGTEAFF. The CDR3 DNA reads TGTGCCAGCAGCGGGGACAGTTATGGGGTGGGCACTGAAGCTTTCTTT. Full variable domain (rest looked up from reference TRBV7-2 and TRBJ1-1): GAGVSQSPSNKVTEKGKDVELRCDPISGHTALYWYRQSLGQGLEFLIYFQGNSAPDKSGLPSDRFSAERTGGSVSTLTIQRTQQEDSAVYLCASSGDSYGVGTEAFFGQGTRLTVV.

This rearrangement joins TRBV19 to TRBJ1-4; perhaps TRBD1 as D (6 bases). Trimming left V 0 bases short and J 3 bases short, with 8 bases between. This CDR3 has 15 residues. Germline V gene sequence: CDR1 LNHDA, CDR2 SQIVND (reference sequence). CDR3 in DNA: TGTGCCAGTAGTATAGAACAGGGATCTAATGAAAAACTGTTTTTT. Residues: CASSIEQGSNEKLFF.

The genes are TRBV9 and TRBJ2-3; D gene unclear. The germline gives CDR1 SGDLS, CDR2 YYNGEE. Trimming took off 1 base at V and 6 bases at J, with 9 bases between the two ends. The CDR3 runs 13 residues. The CDR3 is CASSVLGTDTQYF. The DNA for the CDR3 is TGTGCCAGCAGCGTACTAGGTACCGATACGCAGTATTTT. The full variable domain, rest sourced from reference TRBV9 and TRBJ2-3, is DSGVTQTPKHLITATGQRVTLRCSPRSGDLSVYWYQQSLDQGLQFLIQYYNGEERAKGNILERFSAQQFPDLHSELNLSSLELGDSALYFCASSVLGTDTQYFGPGTRLTVL.

The CDR3 DNA sequence: TGTGCCAGCAGCTTGTGGGGGGCCAAAAACATTCAGTACTTC. Translating it yields CASSLWGAKNIQYF. J is TRBJ2-4 and V is TRBV5-6, with D perhaps given as TRBD1 or TRBD2 (5 bases each). The CDR3 spans 14 residues. V lost 1 base to trimming and J lost 1 base, with 6 bases between them. Per germline, CDR1 SGHDT and CDR2 YYEEEE.

The chain combines TRBV5-4 with TRBJ2-7; weak D call: TRBD1 (6 bases). The CDR3 contains 14 residues. CDR1 SGHNT and CDR2 YYREEE come from the germline V gene (reference sequence). The V end was cut by 4 bases, the J end by 2 bases, with 13 bases between. The CDR3, as DNA: TGTGCCAGCAGCCTCGGACAGATAGCCTACGAGCAGTACTTC. It specifies CASSLGQIAYEQYF.

This rearrangement joins TRBV4-2 to TRBJ2-5; 13 positions agree with TRBD2. The CDR3 sequence is 16 residues long. Germline V gene data show CDR1 as LGHNA and CDR2 as YNFKEQ. V dropped 4 bases and J dropped 2; count of bases not matched to a gene: 4. The CDR3 coding sequence is TGTGCCAGCAGCCTAACTAGCGGGGGGGCTCAAGAGACCCAGTACTTC. It yields the protein CASSLTSGGAQETQYF.

The J gene is TRBJ1-5, the V gene TRBV7-4; no clear D. The germline V gene has CDR1 SGHVT and CDR2 SQSDAQ. Trimming pared 5 bases from V and 3 bases from J, leaving 11 bases between. The CDR3 sequence is 14 residues long. CDR3 residues: CASSLRLLNQPQHF. In DNA, the CDR3 is TGTGCCAGCAGCCTCCGGCTCCTCAATCAGCCCCAGCATTTT. Filled out from reference TRBV7-4 and TRBJ1-5, the complete variable domain reads GAGVSQSPRYKVAKRGRDVALRCDSISGHVTLYWYRQTLGQGSEVLTYSQSDAQRDKSGRPSGRFSAERPERSVSTLKIQRTEQGDSAVYLCASSLRLLNQPQHFGDGTRLSIL.

The J gene is TRBJ2-1, the V gene TRBV5-1, with 12 bases lining up with TRBD2. CDR3 length equals 15 residues. The ends lost 4 bases at V and 5 bases at J; junction bases unmatched: 4. Germline-derived CDR1 and CDR2 are SGHRS and YFSETQ. DNA for the CDR3: TGCGCCAGCAGCACCCGACTAGCGGGGGACAATGAGCAGTTCTTC. Translation gives CASSTRLAGDNEQFF.

This clone was recorded only once. The CDR3, as DNA: TGTGCCAGCAGCTCCGCACCACGACAAAGTCGGGCCAACGTCCTGACTTTC. The encoded protein is CASSSAPRQSRANVLTF. The chain is built from TRBV7-2 and TRBJ2-6; D is undetermined. Germline V CDR1 and CDR2: SGHTA, FQGNSA. This CDR3 is built from 17 residues. V dropped 4 bases and J dropped 5 bases, with 18 bases sitting between them.

The chain carries TRBV7-2 and TRBJ2-2; TRBD2 might be the D (7 bases). There are 16 residues in the CDR3. Trimming removed 6 bases from V and 1 base from J, with 15 bases in between. CDR1 is SGHTA, CDR2 FQGNSA, per germline. CDR3 loop: CASREGGDGNTGELFF. The CDR3 nucleotides are TGTGCCAGCAGAGAAGGGGGGGATGGGAACACCGGGGAGCTGTTTTTT.